This entry describes one T cell receptor (beta chain). This clonotype showed up just a few times. The clone's antigen remains unknown. Base qualities are not provided; no much larger clone lies one nucleotide away. The receptor library was made with multiplex PCR. Sequencing was performed on an Illumina HiSeq 4000. To build TCR beta libraries, CDR3 regions were amplified by Arm-PCR using iRepertoire HTBI primers. PCR products were gel purified before sequencing. From the authors' description of their analysis: Gene usage analysis of CDR3 amino acid clonotypes used the approximately 62 TRBV and 12 to 15 TRBJ segments found across samples. COPE and FqMerger were used to merge the filtered high-quality paired reads into contigs. BLAST was used to align contigs to IMGT TRBV, TRBD and TRBJ reference genes, with CDR3 defined following IMGT. Any clonotype with a frequency above 0.1% was classified as a highly expanded clone. Shannon entropy served as the measure of repertoire diversity, while the Gini coefficient captured V-J evenness. A clonotype was considered public if more than one individual shared it. The public reads were reprocessed in TCRdb via fastp at Q25 and MiXCR, keeping in-frame beta chains. Identical CDR3 proteins give one entry, which carries the most common genes and DNA. The V and J calls shown here were made by TCRdb, not taken from the authors' results. The table for this sample lists approximately 400,000 distinct CDR3 sequences; roughly a sixth of them were counted only once. Approximately 22% of the sample is taken by the ten largest.

This sample was included in a study of regulatory T cells in long-lasting Graves disease (dated by TCRdb to about 2021). Regarding the study in general: Newly diagnosed Graves' disease patients had taken antithyroid drugs for less than 3 months. This study used TCR sequencing and RNA sequencing of peripheral blood to compare persistent Graves' disease patients against newly diagnosed Graves' disease patients. The study took place in China and was registered as a clinical trial. TCR sequencing covered around 13 persistent and approximately 20 newly diagnosed Graves' disease patients, some 33 samples in total.

Overall study results and their limits: Persistent Graves' disease patients showed lower TCR Shannon entropy and fewer highly expanded clones than newly diagnosed patients, suggesting clonal expansion. Patients with persistent disease shared more public clonotypes (over 2,500) than newly diagnosed patients did (roughly 970). The authors noted that the small sample size was a limitation that may lower accuracy. The study examined only peripheral blood because the primary lesion, thyroid tissue, could not be accessed. Only the TCR beta chain was sequenced and analyzed. Preferential use of TRBV28, TRBJ1-2 and TRBJ2-5 was observed in persistent disease, whereas TRBV20-1 and TRBJ2-1 were favored in newly diagnosed disease.

CDR1 and CDR2 are read off the germline V gene as MNHEY and SVGEGT. The CDR3 covers 17 residues, taking in both the cysteine and the phenylalanine. Only CDR3 DNA remains: 51 bases, in frame from the first base. V is trimmed back by 5 bases and J by 5 bases, and the junction contains 15 bases that no gene match accounts for. The sample's time point label is to be understood as: newly diagnosed GD, antithyroid drugs for less than 3 months. For both TCR sequencing and RNA sequencing, RNA was extracted from PBMCs in TRIzol. The diagnosis of Graves' disease was made according to American Thyroid Association guidelines. Recruitment of patients was carried out at an endocrinology department in Xi'an, China. From each patient, 7.5 to 9.5 milliliters of peripheral blood was collected into an EDTA anticoagulant tube. Ficoll Paque Plus density gradient separation was used to isolate PBMCs, and no further T cell sorting was performed. An Agilent 2100 Bioanalyzer and agarose gel were used to check RNA quality, while a NanoDrop 2000 measured RNA concentration.

The sample here was peripheral blood mononuclear cells (PBMCs), taken at new diagnosis, from a patient treated with antithyroid drugs. The receptor was derived from a female donor with Graves disease. Recombination linked TRBV6-2 or TRBV6-3 to TRBJ2-7, with TRBD2 matching 10 junction bases. Here the CDR3 is given as CASSRYPLAGVANEQYF. The DNA sequence reads TGTGCCAGCAGTCGCTATCCTCTAGCGGGAGTGGCCAACGAGCAGTACTTC.